One and the same sample provided the 23 T cell receptor beta chains below, sequenced in a study of T cell responses to AZD1222 COVID-19 vaccine. The data were produced by immunoSEQ multiplex PCR, yet TCRdb's version contains in-frame clones alone and is incomplete. The table has 150,000 to 190,000 clones, 90% seen once. This material consisted of peripheral blood, taken on day 0 of AZD1222 vaccination. The receptor set was obtained from an adult in good health.

This chain connects TRBV28 to TRBJ2-1; D possibly corresponds to TRBD1 (5 bases). The CDR3 length is 14 residues. Germline-derived CDR1 and CDR2 are MDHEN and SYDVKM. V lost 5 bases to trimming and J lost 11 bases, with 19 bases between them. Written as DNA, the CDR3 is TGTGCCAGCAGTCCCGCGCGACAGACCTTTAAGCAGTTCTTC. Translation: CASSPARQTFKQFF. Variable domain in full (rest from reference TRBV28 and TRBJ2-1): DVKVTQSSRYLVKRTGEKVFLECVQDMDHENMFWYRQDPGLGLRLIYFSYDVKMKEKGDIPEGYSVSREKKERFSLILESASTNQTSMYLCASSPARQTFKQFFGPGTRLTVL.

This chain joins TRBV4-2 and TRBJ2-7; TRBD2 agrees at 8 bases. With 1 base clipped from V and 5 bases from J, the junction kept 7 bases outside the gene matches. Germline CDR1 is LGHNA and CDR2 is YNFKEQ. This CDR3 contains 15 residues. The CDR3 sequence: CASSQGSGSFNEQYF. The DNA for the CDR3 is TGTGCCAGCAGCCAAGGCAGCGGGAGTTTTAACGAGCAGTACTTC.

This rearrangement joins TRBV14 to TRBJ2-5, with no clear D. The V and J ends lost 3 bases and 1 base respectively, with 9 bases between them. Looked up from germline, CDR1 is SGHDN and CDR2 is FVKESK. The length of the CDR3 is 14 residues. The CDR3 sequence is CASSHVAIQETQYF. Here the CDR3 DNA reads TGTGCCAGCAGCCACGTAGCAATCCAAGAGACCCAGTACTTC.

The rearrangement uses TRBV9 and TRBJ2-5; possibly TRBD1 or TRBD2 for D (5 bases each). The germline CDR1 and CDR2 sequences are SGDLS and YYNGEE. V lost 4 bases and J lost 3, with 16 bases in between. The CDR3 is made up of 15 amino acids. The CDR3 sequence: CASSPHPGTKETQYF. For the CDR3, the DNA is TGTGCCAGCAGCCCTCATCCGGGGACCAAAGAGACCCAGTACTTC.

The rearrangement links TRBV6-2 or TRBV6-3 to TRBJ1-2; TRBD1 is a possible D gene (6 bases). V lost 6 bases, J lost 3 bases, and 17 bases lay in between. The CDR3 spans 15 residues. Germline V gene sequence: CDR1 MNHEY, CDR2 SVGEGT. CDR3 residues: CASSPVDRPYYGYTF. The CDR3 coding sequence is TGTGCCAGCAGCCCCGTTGACAGGCCGTACTATGGCTACACCTTC.

The chain joins TRBV29-1 to TRBJ2-2; TRBD2 matches at 13 bases. Germline V gene data show CDR1 as SQVTM and CDR2 as ANQGSEA. The CDR3 consists of 16 residues. V lost 5 bases to trimming and J lost 6 bases; unmatched junction nucleotides: 9. CDR3: CSVTGLAGRLPGELFF. CDR3 in DNA: TGCAGCGTTACGGGACTAGCGGGACGTCTCCCCGGGGAGCTGTTTTTT.

The chain employs TRBV21-1 and TRBJ1-1. TRBV21-1 is deemed a pseudogene. The CDR3 has 12 residues. The CDR3 loop reads CASSSSAVEAFF. CDR3 DNA sequence: TGTGCCAGCAGCAGCTCGGCAGTTGAAGCTTTCTTT.

V and J are TRBV28 and TRBJ1-1; perhaps TRBD1 as D (6 bases). The CDR3 sequence is 15 residues long. Between the trimmed V and J ends, which lost 5 bases and 2 bases, there was a span of 15 bases. Per the germline V gene, CDR1 is MDHEN and CDR2 is SYDVKM. CDR3 DNA sequence: TGTGCCAGCAGTACCAAACAGGGAGTAAACACTGAAGCTTTCTTT. Translating it yields CASSTKQGVNTEAFF.

The gene calls are TRBV4-2 and TRBJ1-3; D not certain. V was clipped by 0 bases and J by 4 bases, with 13 bases between them. Per the germline V gene, CDR1 is LGHNA and CDR2 is YNFKEQ. The CDR3 sequence is 16 residues long. DNA of the CDR3: TGTGCCAGCAGCCAAGATACGGCAGGAGCCGGAAACACCATATATTTT. Residues: CASSQDTAGAGNTIYF.

The J gene is TRBJ1-1, the V gene TRBV7-8; a possible D gene is TRBD1 (6 bases). CDR1 is SGHVS, CDR2 FQNEAQ, per germline. The CDR3 runs to 15 residues. V was trimmed by 5 bases and J by 1 base, leaving 14 bases between them. CDR3 residues: CASSPREGQNTEAFF. CDR3 bases: TGTGCCAGCAGCCCTCGGGAGGGACAGAACACTGAAGCTTTCTTT. Full variable domain (rest looked up from reference TRBV7-8 and TRBJ1-1): GAGVSQSPRYKVAKRGQDVALRCDPISGHVSLFWYQQALGQGPEFLTYFQNEAQLDKSGLPSDRFFAERPEGSVSTLKIQRTQQEDSAVYLCASSPREGQNTEAFFGQGTRLTVV.

This clone was counted once. The rearrangement joins TRBV11-2 to TRBJ2-1; 14 nucleotides align to TRBD2. The V gene's germline CDR1 is SGHAT and CDR2 FQNNGV. This CDR3 has 18 residues. Unmatched junction bases numbered 12, after V lost 4 bases and J lost 7 bases. The CDR3 sequence: CASSSGLAGGPGENEQFF. The CDR3 coding sequence is TGTGCCAGCAGCTCCGGACTAGCGGGAGGCCCGGGGGAGAATGAGCAGTTCTTC.

The chain carries TRBV5-4 and TRBJ2-2; 9 nucleotides align to TRBD2. The ends lost 0 bases at V and 5 bases at J; junction bases unmatched: 11. CDR1 and CDR2 from the germline V gene are SGHNT and YYREEE (reference sequence). The CDR3 is 18 amino acids. The CDR3 sequence: CASSLEGWLAGRTGELFF. The CDR3 region has the DNA TGTGCCAGCAGCTTGGAAGGTTGGCTAGCGGGACGGACCGGGGAGCTGTTTTTT.

V usage is TRBV19 and J usage is TRBJ2-5; D gene uncertain. V was clipped by 5 bases and J by 5 bases, with 9 bases between them. The length of the CDR3 is 12 residues. The V gene's germline CDR1 is LNHDA and CDR2 SQIVND (reference sequence). CDR3: CASSPLGETQYF. DNA for the CDR3: TGTGCCAGTAGTCCCCTTGGGGAGACCCAGTACTTC.

V usage is TRBV21-1 and J usage is TRBJ1-2. TRBV21-1 represents a pseudogene. The CDR3 spans 15 residues. Written as DNA, the CDR3 is TGTGCCAGCAGCAAACTTAAGAGCGTAGGGTCTGGCTACACCTTC. It encodes CASSKLKSVGSGYTF.

This clone appeared a single time. This rearrangement joins TRBV6-5 to TRBJ1-2, with D unclear. The CDR3 is 11 residues long. V was pared by 6 bases and J by 8 bases, with 10 bases between. Germline CDR1 reads MNHEY; CDR2 reads SVGAGI. The CDR3 nucleotides are TGTGCCAGCAGAGTATTAGTGGGCTACACCTTC. Its translation: CASRVLVGYTF.

The rearrangement joins TRBV9 to TRBJ2-7, with D possibly matching TRBD2 (6 bases). V was cut by 3 bases and J by 5 bases, with 15 bases left in between. This CDR3 is 14 amino acids long. CDR1 SGDLS and CDR2 YYNGEE come from the germline V gene. The CDR3 protein is CASSEVEWGDEQYF. The CDR3 DNA is TGTGCCAGCAGCGAGGTGGAATGGGGGGACGAGCAGTACTTC.

The chain recombines TRBV20-1 with TRBJ1-3; maybe TRBD1 (5 bases). Germline CDR1 reads DFQATT; CDR2 reads SNEGSKA (reference sequence). Trimming took off 3 bases at V and 0 bases at J, with 9 bases between the two ends. CDR3 length: 14 amino acids. The CDR3 DNA reads as TGCAGTGCTAGTGGACATTCCTCTGGAAACACCATATATTTT. Translated, it gives CSASGHSSGNTIYF.

The chain recombines TRBV6-4 with TRBJ2-3, with 10 bases fitting TRBD1. This CDR3 has 14 residues. After removal of 2 bases from V and 4 bases from J, the junction contained 0 bases not matched to a gene. Per germline, CDR1 MRHNA and CDR2 SNTAGT. CDR3 in DNA: TGTGCCAGCAGTGACGGACAGGGGGCAGATACGCAGTATTTT. Protein sequence: CASSDGQGADTQYF.

The V gene is TRBV27, the J gene TRBJ2-1; D uncertain. The germline gives CDR1 MNHEY, CDR2 SMNVEV (reference sequence). This CDR3 has 15 residues. Between the trimmed V and J ends, which lost 1 base and 1 base, there was a span of 8 bases. CDR3 sequence (DNA): TGTGCCAGCAGTTTATTCCCAGGTTCCTACAATGAGCAGTTCTTC. Translation: CASSLFPGSYNEQFF.

The rearrangement uses TRBV3-1 (or the pseudogene TRBV3-2) and TRBJ2-7; D gene uncertain. The CDR3 consists of 14 residues. V was clipped by 1 base and J by 2 bases, with 9 bases between them. Germline lookup yields CDR1 LGHDT and CDR2 YNNKEL (reference sequence). This CDR3 is CASSQGHLAYEQYF. CDR3 nucleotides: TGTGCCAGCAGCCAAGGGCACCTCGCCTACGAGCAGTACTTC.

The chain uses TRBV27 and TRBJ2-1; tentatively, D is TRBD2 (5 bases). The CDR3 contains 12 residues. V gave up 8 bases and J gave up 2 bases, with 7 bases separating them. The germline V gene has CDR1 MNHEY and CDR2 SMNVEV (reference sequence). The CDR3 protein is CASGRAYNEQFF. The DNA of the CDR3 is TGTGCCAGCGGGCGGGCCTACAATGAGCAGTTCTTC.

The chain recombines TRBV12-3 or TRBV12-4 with TRBJ2-7, with D tentatively TRBD1 (6 bases). CDR3 length equals 13 residues. V was trimmed by 7 bases and J by 3 bases, leaving 13 bases between them. This CDR3 reads CASTKRDNYEQYF. CDR3 sequence (DNA): TGTGCCAGCACCAAGAGGGACAACTACGAGCAGTACTTC.

This chain uses TRBV10-3 with TRBJ1-2; D may be TRBD1 (6 bases). This CDR3 spans 14 amino acids. With 6 bases removed from V and 4 bases from J, the gap between germline ends came to 15 bases. Germline lookup yields CDR1 ENHRY and CDR2 SYGVKD. The CDR3 reads CAIRALGGSYGYTF. The CDR3, as DNA: TGTGCCATCAGGGCCCTAGGGGGGTCCTATGGCTACACCTTC.